The 5 T cell receptor beta chains below were found in one sample sequenced in a study of blood T cell repertoires in COVID-19. Some clones are missing from TCRdb's copy, which holds only in-frame ones; the method was immunoSEQ multiplex PCR. The data contain 14,000 or so clones, over 80% of them seen just once; the ten biggest clones take up roughly 16%. Material: peripheral blood. These receptors all come from a human donor in a cohort sampled during active COVID-19.

The V and J genes are TRBV12-3 or TRBV12-4 and TRBJ2-7; TRBD1 aligns across 8 bases. The CDR3 loop spans 12 amino acids. V was pared by 6 bases and J by 2 bases, with 0 bases of the junction left unmatched. DNA for the CDR3: TGTGCCAGCAGCAGGGGGCCCTACGAGCAGTACTTC. Protein sequence: CASSRGPYEQYF.

The chain recombines TRBV29-1 with TRBJ2-5, with D possibly being TRBD1 (6 bases). This CDR3 contains 14 residues. V was clipped by 4 bases and J by 1 base, with 13 bases between them. Germline CDR1 is SQVTM and CDR2 is ANQGSEA. CDR3 coding DNA: TGCAGCGTTGGGGTCTCGACAGGCCAAGAGACCCAGTACTTC. This translates into CSVGVSTGQETQYF.

V usage is TRBV7-8 and J usage is TRBJ2-7; TRBD1 matches 7 bases. V was clipped by 5 bases and J by 4 bases; unmatched bases: 8. Looked up from germline, CDR1 is SGHVS and CDR2 is FQNEAQ. This CDR3 is built from 14 residues. CDR3 protein: CASSLRQGRYEQYF. In nucleotides, the CDR3 is TGTGCCAGCAGCCTACGACAGGGAAGATACGAGCAGTACTTC.

The chain combines TRBV5-4 with TRBJ1-4; D call uncertain. V was clipped by 4 bases and J by 4 bases, with 8 bases between them. The CDR3 runs to 13 residues. Germline V gives CDR1 SGHNT, CDR2 YYREEE (reference sequence). Here the CDR3 reads CASSGSFNEKLFF. DNA of the CDR3: TGTGCCAGCAGCGGCTCCTTTAATGAAAAACTGTTTTTT.

The chain is built from TRBV7-9 and TRBJ2-5, with 11 bases aligning to TRBD2. The CDR3 has 16 amino acids. Germline V CDR1 and CDR2: SEHNR, FQNEAQ (reference sequence). V was pared by 5 bases and J by 2 bases, with 7 bases of the junction left unmatched. CDR3 loop: CASSPRLAGLQETQYF. The CDR3 DNA is TGTGCCAGCAGCCCCAGACTAGCGGGGTTACAAGAGACCCAGTACTTC. The full variable domain, with the rest looked up from reference TRBV7-9 and TRBJ2-5, is DTGVSQNPRHKITKRGQNVTFRCDPISEHNRLYWYRQTLGQGPEFLTYFQNEAQLEKSRLLSDRFSAERPKGSFSTLEIQRTEQGDSAMYLCASSPRLAGLQETQYFGPGTRLLVL.